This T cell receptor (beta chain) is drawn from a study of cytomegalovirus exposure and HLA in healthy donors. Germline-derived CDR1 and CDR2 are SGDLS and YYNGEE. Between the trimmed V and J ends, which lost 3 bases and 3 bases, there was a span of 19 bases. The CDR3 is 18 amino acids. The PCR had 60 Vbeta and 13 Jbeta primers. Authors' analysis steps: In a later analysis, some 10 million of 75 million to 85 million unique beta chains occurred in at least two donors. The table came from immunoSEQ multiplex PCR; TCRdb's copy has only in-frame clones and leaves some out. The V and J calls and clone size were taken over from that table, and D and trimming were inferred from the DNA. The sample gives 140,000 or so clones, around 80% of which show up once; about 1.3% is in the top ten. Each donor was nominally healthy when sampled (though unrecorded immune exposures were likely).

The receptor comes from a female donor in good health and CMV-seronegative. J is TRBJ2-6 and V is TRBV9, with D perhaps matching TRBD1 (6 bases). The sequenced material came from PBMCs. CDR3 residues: CASSDRDIVTGGANVLTF. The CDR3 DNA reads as TGTGCCAGCAGCGACCGGGACATCGTAACAGGTGGGGCCAACGTCCTGACTTTC.